Only a few counts were recorded for the clone carrying this T cell receptor (beta chain). The antigen remains unidentified. This record comes from a study of T cells in Graves' hyperthyroidism and ophthalmopathy. General study findings and limits: Ophthalmopathy could be told apart from stable hyperthyroidism with a 13 V-J model. Blood samples included most of the expanded thyroid clonotypes exceeding 0.001.

V lost 7 bases and J 7 bases, leaving 10 bases between the germline ends. There are 12 residues in the CDR3. Germline V gives CDR1 MNHEY, CDR2 SVGEGT. Those patients with uncontrolled infection, other autoimmune disease, pregnancy or lactation were excluded. RNA transcripts gave rise to amplified TCR beta CDR3 regions. Carried out on the TCR CDR3, a first-round RT-PCR used the HTBI primer set. MiXCR, applied by TCRdb to the multiplex PCR reads, yields one record per CDR3 protein. The sample records hundreds of thousands of distinct CDR3 sequences, 16% being singletons. The sample taken for sequencing was blood. This clonotype was obtained from a woman aged 18-29 years with Graves' hyperthyroidism. This rearrangement joins TRBV6-2 or TRBV6-3 to TRBJ2-2; D might be TRBD2 (6 bases). CDR3 sequence: CASTQEGGELFF. As DNA, the CDR3 is TGTGCCAGCACCCAGGAGGGCGGGGAGCTGTTTTTT.